This T cell receptor beta chain comes out of a study of breast tumors, draining lymph nodes, adjacent tissues. The germline V gene has CDR1 LNHDA and CDR2 SQIVND (reference sequence). The length of the CDR3 is 11 residues. V lost 4 bases and J lost 11, with 10 bases in between. This clonotype was counted at least ten times. TCRdb reprocessed the multiplex PCR reads with MiXCR, giving one entry per CDR3 protein. The sample shows about 180,000 distinct CDR3 sequences, 30% to 35% of them seen only once. Breast cancer patients provided tissue from their axillary draining lymph nodes. The chain employs TRBV19 and TRBJ2-3; no firm D call. The clonotype comes from a female donor with breast cancer. Some clones in this sample may be carry-over from other donors' samples. The source material was axillary lymph node tissue. This CDR3 is CASSSDRVQYF. As DNA, the CDR3 is TGTGCCAGTAGTAGCGATAGGGTGCAGTATTTT. Variable domain in full (rest from reference TRBV19 and TRBJ2-3): DGGITQSPKYLFRKEGQNVTLSCEQNLNHDAMYWYRQDPGQGLRLIYYSQIVNDFQKGDIAEGYSVSREKKESFPLTVTSAQKNPTAFYLCASSSDRVQYFGPGTRLTVL.